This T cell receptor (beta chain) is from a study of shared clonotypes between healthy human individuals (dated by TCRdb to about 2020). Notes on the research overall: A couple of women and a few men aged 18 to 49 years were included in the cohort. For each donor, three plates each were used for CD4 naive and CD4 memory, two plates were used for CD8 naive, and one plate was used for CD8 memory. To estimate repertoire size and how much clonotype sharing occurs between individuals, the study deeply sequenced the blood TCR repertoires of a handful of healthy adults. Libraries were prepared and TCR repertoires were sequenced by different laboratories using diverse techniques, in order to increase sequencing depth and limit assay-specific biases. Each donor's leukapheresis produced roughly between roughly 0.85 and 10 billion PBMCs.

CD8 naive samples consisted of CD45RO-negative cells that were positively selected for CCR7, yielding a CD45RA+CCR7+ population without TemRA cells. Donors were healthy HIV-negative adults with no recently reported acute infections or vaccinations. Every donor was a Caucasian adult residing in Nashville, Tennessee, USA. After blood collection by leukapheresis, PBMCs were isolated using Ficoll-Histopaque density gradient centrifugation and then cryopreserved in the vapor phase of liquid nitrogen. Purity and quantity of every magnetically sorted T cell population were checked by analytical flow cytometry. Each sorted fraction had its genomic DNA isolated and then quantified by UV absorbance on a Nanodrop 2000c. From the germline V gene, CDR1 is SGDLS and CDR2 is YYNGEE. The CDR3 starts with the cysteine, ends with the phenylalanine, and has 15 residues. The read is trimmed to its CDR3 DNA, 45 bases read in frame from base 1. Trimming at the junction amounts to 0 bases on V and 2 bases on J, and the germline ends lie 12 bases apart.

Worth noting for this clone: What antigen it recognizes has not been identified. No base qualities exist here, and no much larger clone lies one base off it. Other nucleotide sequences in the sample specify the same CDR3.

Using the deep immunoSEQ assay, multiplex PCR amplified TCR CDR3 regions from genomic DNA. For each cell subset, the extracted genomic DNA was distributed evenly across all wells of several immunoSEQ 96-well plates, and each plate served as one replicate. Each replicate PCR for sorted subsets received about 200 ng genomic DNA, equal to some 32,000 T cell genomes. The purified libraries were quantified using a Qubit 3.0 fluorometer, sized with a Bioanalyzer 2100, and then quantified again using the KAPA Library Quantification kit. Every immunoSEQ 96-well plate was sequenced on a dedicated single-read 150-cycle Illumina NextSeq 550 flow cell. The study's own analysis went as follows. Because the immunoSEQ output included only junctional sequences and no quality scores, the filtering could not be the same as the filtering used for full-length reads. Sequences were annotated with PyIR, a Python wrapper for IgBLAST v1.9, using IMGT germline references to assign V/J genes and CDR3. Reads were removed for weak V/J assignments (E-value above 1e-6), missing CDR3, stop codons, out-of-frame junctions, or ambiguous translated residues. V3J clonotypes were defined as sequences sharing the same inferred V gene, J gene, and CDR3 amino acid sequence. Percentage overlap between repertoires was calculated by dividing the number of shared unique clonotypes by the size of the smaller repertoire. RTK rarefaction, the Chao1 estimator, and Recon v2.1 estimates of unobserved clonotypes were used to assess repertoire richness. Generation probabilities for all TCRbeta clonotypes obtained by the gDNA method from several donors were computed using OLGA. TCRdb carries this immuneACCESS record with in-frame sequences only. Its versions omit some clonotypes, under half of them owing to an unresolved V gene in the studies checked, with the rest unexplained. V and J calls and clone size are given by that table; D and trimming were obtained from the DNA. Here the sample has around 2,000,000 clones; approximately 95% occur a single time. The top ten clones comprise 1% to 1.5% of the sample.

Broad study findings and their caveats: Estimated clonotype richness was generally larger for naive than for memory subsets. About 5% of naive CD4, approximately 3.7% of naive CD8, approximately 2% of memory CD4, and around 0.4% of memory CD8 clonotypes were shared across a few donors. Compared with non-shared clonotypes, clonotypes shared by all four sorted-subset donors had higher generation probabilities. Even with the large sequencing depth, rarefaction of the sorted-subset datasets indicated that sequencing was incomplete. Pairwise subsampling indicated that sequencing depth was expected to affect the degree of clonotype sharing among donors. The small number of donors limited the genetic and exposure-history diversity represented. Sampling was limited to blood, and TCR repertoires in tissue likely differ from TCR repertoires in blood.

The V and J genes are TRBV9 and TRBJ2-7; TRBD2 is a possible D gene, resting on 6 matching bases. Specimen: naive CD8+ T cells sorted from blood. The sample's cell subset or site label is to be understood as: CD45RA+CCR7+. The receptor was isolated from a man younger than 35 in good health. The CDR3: CASSVGAGTTYEQYF. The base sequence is TGTGCCAGCAGCGTAGGGGCGGGAACTACCTACGAGCAGTACTTC.